The clone carrying this TCR beta chain was picked up many times. The antigen is undetermined. This sample stems from a study of response to subunit inactivated influenza vaccine. Study results and limitations: Authors suggested each seasonal flu vaccination may recruit only limited numbers of new T cells.

The length of the CDR3 is 16 residues. Trimming pared 6 bases from V and 7 bases from J, leaving 22 bases between. TCRdb fed the RT-PCR reads into MiXCR, producing one record per CDR3 protein. The profile shows under 850,000 distinct CDR3 sequences, 18% of them singletons. The sequences come from PBMCs from blood, collected about 5 days after vaccination. The sequence derives from a man aged 50-60 years who received an inactivated influenza vaccine. The chain recombines TRBV12-3 or TRBV12-4 with TRBJ2-1, with D possibly TRBD2 on 6 matching bases. CDR3 region: CASRQARLGSSNEQFF. The CDR3 DNA sequence: TGTGCCAGCAGGCAAGCCCGACTAGGAAGTAGTAATGAGCAGTTCTTC.